The entry that follows covers one TCR beta chain sequence. Study processing details: Nucleated cell counts were estimated from reference gene primer amplification. This table comes from immunoSEQ multiplex PCR, and its TCRdb copy is limited to in-frame clones, with some not included. Clone size and V and J calls were adopted from that table, with D and trimming inferred from the DNA. The table lists 150,000 or so clones, around 87% of them singletons, with about 6% in the top ten. Deletions cut 7 bases from V and 1 base from J, with 13 bases between. The germline V gene encodes CDR1 SQVTM and CDR2 ANQGSEA. This CDR3 comprises 13 residues. These data originate in a study of blood T cell repertoires in COVID-19.

The chain joins TRBV29-1 to TRBJ1-1; D unresolved. Sequencing was performed on peripheral blood. This TCR came from a man at least 80 years old with acute or convalescent COVID-19. CDR3 region: CSGRAYENTEAFF. CDR3 DNA sequence: TGCAGCGGGAGGGCATACGAGAACACTGAAGCTTTCTTT.